The clone carrying this T cell receptor (beta chain) was detected once. This sample is drawn from a study of blood T cell repertoires in COVID-19. There are 16 residues in the CDR3. J gave up 5 bases and V 3 bases, and 13 bases lay outside the gene matches. Germline values: CDR1 MDHEN, CDR2 SYDVKM. TCRdb's table, derived via immunoSEQ multiplex PCR, lists solely in-frame clones and lacks some. The sample includes about 210,000 clones, around 90% of them seen just once. This sequence joins TRBV28 and TRBJ2-7, with 7 bases identical to TRBD1. This TCR was recovered from a man aged 25 to 40 with acute or convalescent COVID-19. The sequenced sample consisted of peripheral blood. CDR3 in DNA: TGTGCCAGCAGTTTTCCCCGACAGGGCAAAGGAAACGAGCAGTACTTC. Translation gives CASSFPRQGKGNEQYF.